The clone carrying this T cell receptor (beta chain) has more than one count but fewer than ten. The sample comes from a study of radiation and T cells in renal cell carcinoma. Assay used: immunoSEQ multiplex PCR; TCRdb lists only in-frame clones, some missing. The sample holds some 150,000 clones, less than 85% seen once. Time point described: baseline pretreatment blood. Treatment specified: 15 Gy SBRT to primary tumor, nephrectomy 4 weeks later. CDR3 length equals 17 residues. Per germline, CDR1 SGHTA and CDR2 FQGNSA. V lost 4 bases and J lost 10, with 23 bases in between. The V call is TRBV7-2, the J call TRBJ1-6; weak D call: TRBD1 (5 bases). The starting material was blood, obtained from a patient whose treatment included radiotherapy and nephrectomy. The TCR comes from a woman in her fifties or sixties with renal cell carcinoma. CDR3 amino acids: CASSSGDGADSGSPLHF. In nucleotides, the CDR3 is TGTGCCAGCAGCTCGGGGGATGGGGCTGATTCGGGGTCACCCCTCCACTTT. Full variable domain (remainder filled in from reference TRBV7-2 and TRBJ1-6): GAGVSQSPSNKVTEKGKDVELRCDPISGHTALYWYRQSLGQGLEFLIYFQGNSAPDKSGLPSDRFSAERTGGSVSTLTIQRTQQEDSAVYLCASSSGDGADSGSPLHFGNGTRLTVT.